A selection of T cell receptor beta chains follows, all from one sample in a study of early T cells in non-severe SARS-CoV-2 infection. TCRdb passed the 5' RACE reads through MiXCR, listing each CDR3 protein once. This sample has around 50,000 distinct CDR3 sequences, with over 3.5% found just once. What was sequenced was whole blood. Every receptor here comes from an adult who was a healthcare worker with PCR-confirmed SARS-CoV-2 infection or an uninfected control (not recorded which). CDR3s include the opening cysteine and the closing phenylalanine or tryptophan. A D gene is named only where the DNA matches it firmly. Clone size is stated in some rows and not others, as once, few, many or a class when expanded.

v_call: TRBV7-9
d_call: NA
clone_size: many
j_call: TRBJ2-3
cdr3_aa: CASSLGATADTQYF
cdr3_nt: TGTGCCAGCAGCTTAGGGGCTACGGCAGATACGCAGTATTTT

v_call: TRBV11-1
d_call: NA
clone_size: few
j_call: TRBJ1-5
cdr3_aa: CASTLAGVRFNNQPQHF
cdr3_nt: TGTGCCAGCACCCTGGCAGGGGTACGGTTTAACAATCAGCCCCAGCATTTT

v_call: TRBV19
d_call: NA
clone_size: many
j_call: TRBJ2-2
cdr3_aa: CASSIGSNRPNTGELFF
cdr3_nt: TGTGCCAGTAGTATAGGTTCAAACAGACCGAACACCGGGGAGCTGTTTTTT

v_call: TRBV7-2
d_call: NA
clone_size: many
j_call: TRBJ2-3
cdr3_aa: CASSLIGGTDTQYF
cdr3_nt: TGTGCCAGCAGCTTAATAGGGGGCACAGATACGCAGTATTTT

v_call: TRBV10-3
d_call: TRBD1
clone_size: many
j_call: TRBJ2-7
cdr3_aa: CAISESNRGYEQYF
cdr3_nt: TGTGCCATCAGTGAGTCGAACAGGGGCTACGAGCAGTACTTC

v_call: TRBV6-5
d_call: TRBD1
clone_size: NA
j_call: TRBJ2-1
cdr3_aa: CASSKTDRAEQFF
cdr3_nt: TGTGCCAGCAGCAAAACCGACAGGGCTGAGCAGTTCTTC

v_call: TRBV2
d_call: TRBD2
clone_size: NA
j_call: TRBJ2-1
cdr3_aa: CATRLAAYNEQFF
cdr3_nt: TGTGCCACCAGACTAGCAGCCTACAATGAGCAGTTCTTC

v_call: TRBV4-1
d_call: TRBD2
clone_size: many
j_call: TRBJ2-2
cdr3_aa: CASSLAGANTGELFF
cdr3_nt: TGCGCCAGCAGCCTAGCGGGAGCGAACACCGGGGAGCTGTTTTTT

v_call: TRBV19
d_call: NA
clone_size: few
j_call: TRBJ1-2
cdr3_aa: CASSILREGDGYTF
cdr3_nt: TGTGCCAGTAGTATCCTCAGGGAAGGGGATGGCTACACCTTC

v_call: TRBV20-1
d_call: NA
clone_size: many
j_call: TRBJ1-1
cdr3_aa: CSARDRTASLSTEAFF
cdr3_nt: TGCAGTGCTAGAGACCGGACAGCTAGTTTGAGCACTGAAGCTTTCTTT

v_call: TRBV27
d_call: NA
clone_size: many
j_call: TRBJ1-2
cdr3_aa: CASSFTVRGGYTF
cdr3_nt: TGTGCCAGCAGTTTTACGGTTAGGGGTGGCTACACCTTC

v_call: TRBV7-6
d_call: NA
clone_size: NA
j_call: TRBJ2-6
cdr3_aa: CASSLGGRPTSGANVLTF
cdr3_nt: TGTGCCAGCAGCTTAGGGGGGCGACCAACCTCTGGGGCCAACGTCCTGACTTTC

v_call: TRBV12-2
d_call: NA
clone_size: many
j_call: TRBJ2-2
cdr3_aa: CASRLPGHTNTGELFF
cdr3_nt: TGTGCAAGTCGCTTACCAGGACATACGAACACCGGGGAGCTGTTTTTT

v_call: TRBV9
d_call: NA
clone_size: many
j_call: TRBJ1-4
cdr3_aa: CASSAWGGNEKLFF
cdr3_nt: TGTGCCAGCAGCGCTTGGGGGGGAAATGAAAAACTGTTTTTT

v_call: TRBV5-4
d_call: TRBD1
clone_size: many
j_call: TRBJ2-7
cdr3_aa: CASSTRQGGTYEQYF
cdr3_nt: TGTGCCAGCAGCACCAGACAGGGTGGAACCTACGAGCAGTACTTC

v_call: TRBV20-1
d_call: TRBD1
clone_size: many
j_call: TRBJ2-3
cdr3_aa: CSAREQGGSTDTQYF
cdr3_nt: TGCAGTGCTAGAGAACAGGGGGGAAGCACAGATACGCAGTATTTT

v_call: TRBV7-2
d_call: NA
clone_size: few
j_call: TRBJ2-3
cdr3_aa: CASSLRRTDTQYF
cdr3_nt: TGTGCCAGCAGCCTGAGGCGCACAGATACGCAGTATTTT

v_call: TRBV5-6
d_call: NA
clone_size: many
j_call: TRBJ2-1
cdr3_aa: CASSLPVYNEQFF
cdr3_nt: TGTGCCAGCAGCTTGCCCGTATACAATGAGCAGTTCTTC

v_call: TRBV7-2
d_call: TRBD2
clone_size: many
j_call: TRBJ2-1
cdr3_aa: CASSLDRTSGLNEQFF
cdr3_nt: TGTGCCAGCAGCTTAGATAGGACTAGCGGGTTGAATGAGCAGTTCTTC

v_call: TRBV27
d_call: TRBD1
clone_size: NA
j_call: TRBJ1-2
cdr3_aa: CASSSRDRGHGYTF
cdr3_nt: TGTGCCAGCAGTTCCCGGGACAGGGGTCATGGCTACACCTTC

v_call: TRBV7-2
d_call: NA
clone_size: many
j_call: TRBJ2-6
cdr3_aa: CASTTGPASGANVLTF
cdr3_nt: TGTGCCAGTACAACAGGCCCGGCCTCTGGGGCCAACGTCCTGACTTTC

v_call: TRBV19
d_call: NA
clone_size: many
j_call: TRBJ2-6
cdr3_aa: CASSMGQTGTSGANVLTF
cdr3_nt: TGTGCCAGTAGTATGGGGCAGACCGGTACCTCTGGGGCCAACGTCCTGACTTTC

v_call: TRBV29-1
d_call: TRBD2
clone_size: few
j_call: TRBJ2-5
cdr3_aa: CSASLAPEGKQETQYF
cdr3_nt: TGCAGCGCGTCACTAGCGCCCGAGGGGAAACAAGAGACCCAGTACTTC

v_call: TRBV11-2
d_call: NA
clone_size: many
j_call: TRBJ2-7
cdr3_aa: CASTHGVGTYEQYF
cdr3_nt: TGTGCCAGCACCCACGGTGTTGGGACCTACGAGCAGTACTTC

v_call: TRBV10-2
d_call: TRBD1
clone_size: many
j_call: TRBJ1-6
cdr3_aa: CASRGTDRDSPLHF
cdr3_nt: TGCGCCAGCAGGGGGACAGACCGGGATTCACCCCTCCACTTT